This TCR beta chain was observed in a study of blood T cell repertoires in COVID-19. Study-level information: Samples representing acute and convalescent COVID-19 were sourced from the United States, Italy and Spain. Sources were T cells, B-cell-depleted T cells, or PBMCs; the material itself was cDNA or gDNA.

Original processing notes: Reference gene primer amplification yielded estimated nucleated cell counts. Produced via immunoSEQ multiplex PCR; TCRdb's table is partial and in-frame only. The V and J calls and the clone size are those of that table, but D and trimming were determined from the DNA. Among 250,000 to 350,000 clones listed, more than 75% were seen once. Trimming stripped 3 bases from V and 0 bases from J, with 11 bases between. Germline values: CDR1 MNHEY, CDR2 SMNVEV (reference sequence). The CDR3 loop spans 15 amino acids. This clone was found a few times. The J gene is TRBJ1-2, the V gene TRBV27, with D uncertain. The sequence derives from a woman aged 45-65 years with acute or convalescent COVID-19. Material for sequencing was peripheral blood. This chain's CDR3 is CASSLRGIANYGYTF. The CDR3 DNA sequence: TGTGCCAGCAGTTTGAGAGGGATAGCTAACTATGGCTACACCTTC.